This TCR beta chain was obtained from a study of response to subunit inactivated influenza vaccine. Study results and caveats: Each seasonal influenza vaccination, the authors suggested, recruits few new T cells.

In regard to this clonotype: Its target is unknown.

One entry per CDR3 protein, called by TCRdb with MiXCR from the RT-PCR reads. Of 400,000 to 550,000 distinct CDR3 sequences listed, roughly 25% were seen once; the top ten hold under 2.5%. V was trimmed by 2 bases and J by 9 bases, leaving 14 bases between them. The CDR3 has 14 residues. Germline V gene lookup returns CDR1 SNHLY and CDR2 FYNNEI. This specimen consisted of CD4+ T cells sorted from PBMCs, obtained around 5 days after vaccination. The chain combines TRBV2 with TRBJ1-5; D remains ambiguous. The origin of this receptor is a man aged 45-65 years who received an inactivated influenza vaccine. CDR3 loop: CASSEMAPQSPQHF. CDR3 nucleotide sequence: TGTGCCAGCAGTGAAATGGCACCCCAGTCGCCCCAGCATTTT.